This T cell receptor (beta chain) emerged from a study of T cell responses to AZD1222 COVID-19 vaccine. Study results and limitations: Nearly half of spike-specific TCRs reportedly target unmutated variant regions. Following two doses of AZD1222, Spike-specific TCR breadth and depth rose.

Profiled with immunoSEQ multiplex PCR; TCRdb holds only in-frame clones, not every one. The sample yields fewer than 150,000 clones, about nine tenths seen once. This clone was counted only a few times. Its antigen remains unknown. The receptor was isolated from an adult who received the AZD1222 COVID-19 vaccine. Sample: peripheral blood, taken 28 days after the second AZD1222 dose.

This CDR3 is CASSSAWRTNTEAFF. The CDR3 DNA reads TGTGCCAGCAGCTCGGCCTGGAGGACGAACACTGAAGCTTTCTTT. The chain is built from TRBV7-2 and TRBJ1-1; no reliable D call. This CDR3 has 15 amino acids. V lost 4 bases and J lost 1, with 13 bases in between. Per the germline V gene, CDR1 is SGHTA and CDR2 is FQGNSA.